The next 21 T cell receptor beta chains were all read from a single sample in a study of human T cells and chemical hapten exposure. TCRdb independently ran MiXCR on the RACE reads; one entry per CDR3 protein. Altogether approximately 90,000 distinct CDR3 sequences are present, 7.5% to 9.5% being singletons, with the ten largest covering 2% to 3%. Time point of the sample: pre-sensitization, week 0. Treatment reported: therapeutic diphenylcyclopropenone sensitization with weekly scalp DPC. The sequences come from whole blood, collected in connection with sensitization to the hapten diphenylcyclopropenone (DPC). The receptors here all came from a middle-aged man with alopecia areata. Some clones in this sample may be carry-over from other donors' samples.

The chain has TRBV20-1 and TRBJ2-3, with D unclear. The CDR3 runs 15 residues. Per germline, CDR1 DFQATT and CDR2 SNEGSKA (reference sequence). V lost 0 bases, J lost 5 bases, and 15 bases lay in between. For the CDR3, the DNA is TGCAGTGCTAGAGAGACCCCTCACGGAAGAGATACGCAGTATTTT. It encodes CSARETPHGRDTQYF.

There are a few counts of this clonotype. This chain joins TRBV5-1 and TRBJ2-3; D is perhaps TRBD1 (5 bases). V lost 3 bases and J lost 2, with 16 bases in between. Germline-derived CDR1 and CDR2 are SGHRS and YFSETQ. The CDR3 consists of 16 residues. For the CDR3, the DNA is TGCGCCAGCAGCTGGGGCCCGATTTCGTTCACAGATACGCAGTATTTT. Residues: CASSWGPISFTDTQYF.

This clonotype was counted at least ten times. The rearrangement uses TRBV6-6 and TRBJ1-5, with D hard to call. V was pared by 6 bases and J by 0 bases, with 9 bases between. Germline loops: CDR1 MNHNY, CDR2 SVGAGI (reference sequence). CDR3 size: 14 residues. CDR3: CASSLDPSNQPQHF. CDR3 DNA: TGTGCCAGCAGCCTGGACCCTAGCAATCAGCCCCAGCATTTT.

This clonotype occurred many times. The V gene is TRBV12-3 or TRBV12-4, the J gene TRBJ1-5; D perhaps matches TRBD1 (6 bases). V lost 3 bases, J lost 2 bases, and 8 bases lay in between. This CDR3 has 14 amino acids. CDR3 sequence: CASSFSGGNQPQHF. CDR3 nucleotide sequence: TGTGCCAGCAGTTTCTCAGGGGGCAATCAGCCCCAGCATTTT.

This clonotype was seen a handful of times. The rearrangement links TRBV27 to TRBJ1-2; tentative D call: TRBD1 (5 bases). Germline CDR1 and CDR2: MNHEY and SMNVEV (reference sequence). This CDR3 has 14 residues. The germline V and J ends were trimmed by 7 bases and 7 bases, with 19 bases remaining between them. CDR3 sequence: CASTRIDSYAGYTF. As DNA, the CDR3 is TGTGCCAGCACGAGGATAGACAGCTACGCTGGCTACACCTTC.

In this sample, this clonotype turned up a few times. This chain joins TRBV9 and TRBJ2-3; no reliable D call. V dropped 5 bases and J dropped 2 bases, with 6 bases sitting between them. The germline CDR1 and CDR2 sequences are SGDLS and YYNGEE. This CDR3 contains 12 residues. The CDR3 nucleotides read TGTGCCAGCAGTGGTAACACAGATACGCAGTATTTT. Amino acids: CASSGNTDTQYF.

This clonotype was found many times. This chain uses TRBV11-2 with TRBJ1-3; D is unresolved. Germline V gives CDR1 SGHAT, CDR2 FQNNGV. CDR3 length: 16 amino acids. V was shortened by 5 bases and J by 2 bases, with 16 bases between the two germline ends. The DNA of the CDR3 is TGTGCCAGCAGCAGAACCGGACTCCCGACTGGAAACACCATATATTTT. It specifies CASSRTGLPTGNTIYF.

This clonotype appeared many times. The chain recombines TRBV6-5 with TRBJ1-5; 9 bases line up with TRBD1. V was clipped by 8 bases and J by 6 bases; unmatched bases: 5. The CDR3 runs to 13 residues. CDR1 and CDR2 (germline): MNHEY, SVGAGI. The chain's CDR3 is CASRSTGGQPQHF. The CDR3 region has the DNA TGTGCCAGCCGATCGACAGGGGGTCAGCCCCAGCATTTT.

The chain is built from TRBV7-2 and TRBJ2-7; 10 bases match TRBD2. Germline CDR1 and CDR2: SGHTA and FQGNSA. J lost 3 bases, V lost 4 bases, and 15 bases had no gene match. CDR3 length: 18 amino acids. CDR3 loop: CASSSRDSGRFRDYEQYF. The CDR3, as DNA: TGTGCCAGCAGCTCCCGTGATAGCGGGAGGTTTCGAGACTACGAGCAGTACTTC.

This clonotype has ten or more counts. V gene TRBV5-1 combines with J gene TRBJ2-3; 9 bases are shared with TRBD2. The CDR3 is 16 amino acids. J lost 0 bases, V lost 6 bases, and 8 bases had no gene match. Per germline, CDR1 SGHRS and CDR2 YFSETQ. The CDR3 DNA reads TGCGCCAGCATGTTGACTAGCGGAGCTAGCACAGATACGCAGTATTTT. The encoded protein is CASMLTSGASTDTQYF.

This clonotype was found a few times. V gene TRBV5-1 combines with J gene TRBJ2-3; 12 bases map to TRBD2. Trimming removed 4 bases from V and 2 bases from J; junction bases left unmatched: 8. The CDR3 contains 17 residues. Germline CDR1 is SGHRS and CDR2 is YFSETQ. The CDR3 loop is CASSPRLAGVNTDTQYF. The CDR3 DNA reads TGCGCCAGCAGCCCTCGACTAGCGGGAGTTAACACAGATACGCAGTATTTT.

This clonotype was observed many times. CDR3 residues: CASSLYLDTQYF. The CDR3 DNA reads TGTGCCAGCAGCCTTTATCTCGATACGCAGTATTTT. The chain employs TRBV5-5 and TRBJ2-3; D not certain. CDR3 length: 12 residues. Per germline, CDR1 SGHKS and CDR2 YYEKEE (reference sequence). V was cut by 4 bases and J by 6 bases, with 9 bases left in between.

The chain uses TRBV9 and TRBJ2-5; D perhaps matches TRBD1 (6 bases). Looked up from germline, CDR1 is SGDLS and CDR2 is YYNGEE. V was cut by 4 bases and J by 2 bases, with 12 bases left in between. The CDR3 is 14 amino acids. CDR3 loop: CASSPTGMQETQYF. CDR3 DNA: TGTGCCAGCAGCCCTACAGGGATGCAAGAGACCCAGTACTTC.

This chain connects TRBV7-9 to TRBJ2-5; D may be TRBD2 (5 bases). The CDR3 runs 16 residues. Germline CDR1 reads SEHNR; CDR2 reads FQNEAQ (reference sequence). Between the trimmed V and J ends, which lost 0 bases and 2 bases, there was a span of 13 bases. Written as DNA, the CDR3 is TGTGCCAGCAGCTTAGCGCTACGGGGAAGTCAAGAGACCCAGTACTTC. It translates to CASSLALRGSQETQYF.

The chain couples TRBV7-2 to TRBJ1-4; D gene ambiguous. Trimming took off 5 bases at V and 0 bases at J, with 16 bases between the two ends. Germline assignment: CDR1 SGHTA and CDR2 FQGNSA. The CDR3 is 17 residues long. DNA for the CDR3: TGTGCCAGCAGCGCCGATGGGAGGTTGGCAACTAATGAAAAACTGTTTTTT. This encodes CASSADGRLATNEKLFF.

The chain links TRBV29-1 to TRBJ2-1; D may correspond to TRBD1 or TRBD2 (5 bases each). CDR3 length equals 12 residues. V was shortened by 4 bases and J by 8 bases, with 12 bases between the two germline ends. CDR1 SQVTM and CDR2 ANQGSEA come from the germline V gene. The DNA for the CDR3 is TGCAGCGTTGGTTATGGGGACGATGAGCAGTTCTTC. The encoded protein is CSVGYGDDEQFF.

This chain uses TRBV4-1 with TRBJ2-3; D tentatively fits TRBD1 or TRBD2 (6 bases each). Germline V gives CDR1 MGHRA, CDR2 YSYEKL. V gave up 0 bases and J gave up 0 bases, with 13 bases separating them. The CDR3 is 17 residues long. CDR3 amino acids: CASSQDTGTYSTDTQYF. CDR3 coding DNA: TGCGCCAGCAGCCAAGATACAGGGACTTATAGCACAGATACGCAGTATTTT.

This clonotype has more than one count but fewer than ten. The V gene is TRBV4-2, the J gene TRBJ2-1, with TRBD2 matching 8 bases. Germline CDR1 is LGHNA and CDR2 is YNFKEQ. CDR3 length equals 15 residues. The junction had 5 bases not matched to a gene; V was cut back by 2 bases and J by 5 bases. CDR3 sequence reads: CASSQTGTSHNEQFF. For the CDR3, the DNA is TGTGCCAGCAGCCAAACCGGGACTAGTCACAATGAGCAGTTCTTC.

This clonotype was counted between two and nine times. The chain is built from TRBV18 and TRBJ1-4; TRBD1 might be the D (5 bases). Looked up from germline, CDR1 is KGHSH and CDR2 is LQKENI. The length of the CDR3 is 15 residues. V was clipped by 4 bases and J by 3 bases, with 12 bases between them. CDR3 coding DNA: TGTGCCAGCTCACTCCTGGACACCCCTAATGAAAAACTGTTTTTT. Translated: CASSLLDTPNEKLFF.

This chain joins TRBV5-1 and TRBJ2-3; a weak D match, TRBD2 (6 bases). CDR3 length: 14 amino acids. From germline, CDR1 is SGHRS and CDR2 YFSETQ. The V end was cut by 3 bases, the J end by 2 bases, with 10 bases between. The CDR3 sequence is CASSWRDNTDTQYF. As DNA, the CDR3 is TGCGCCAGCAGCTGGAGGGATAACACAGATACGCAGTATTTT. The variable domain in full, completed from reference TRBV5-1 and TRBJ2-3, reads KAGVTQTPRYLIKTRGQQVTLSCSPISGHRSVSWYQQTPGQGLQFLFEYFSETQRNKGNFPGRFSGRQFSNSRSEMNVSTLELGDSALYLCASSWRDNTDTQYFGPGTRLTVL.

This clonotype showed up many times. This chain joins TRBV5-1 and TRBJ2-7; 10 nucleotides line up with TRBD2. The length of the CDR3 is 14 residues. CDR1 and CDR2 (germline): SGHRS, YFSETQ. The ends lost 2 bases at V and 4 bases at J; junction bases unmatched: 3. DNA for the CDR3: TGCGCCAGCAGCTTAGCGGGAGGGGGGTACGAGCAGTACTTC. This translates into CASSLAGGGYEQYF.